The clone carrying this T cell receptor beta chain has just one count. Its antigen is not known. Stated time point: week 5, during vaccination. One vaccine dose held 300 ug of mutant IDH1 20-mer peptide and came with topical imiquimod. This record belongs to a study of a mutant IDH1 vaccine in newly diagnosed glioma. Study details: Vaccinations, eight in total, occurred in weeks 1, 3, 5, 7, 11, 15, 19, 23. Those enrolled had earlier been treated with radiotherapy, temozolomide, or both, mostly both. In some groups vaccination began 4-6 weeks post-radiotherapy; others received it with temozolomide.

The germline V and J ends were trimmed by 6 bases and 6 bases, with 15 bases remaining between them. The CDR3 is 12 residues long. Germline assignment: CDR1 SQVTM and CDR2 ANQGSEA. Assay: immunoSEQ multiplex PCR; the TCRdb copy retains only in-frame clones and omits some. The sample includes 50,000 or so clones, around 78% seen only once; the top ten take about 1.8%. The rearrangement links TRBV29-1 to TRBJ2-7; D is ambiguous. Sample: PBMCs, taken from a glioma patient whose treatment included an IDH1 peptide vaccine. The TCR comes from a woman aged 40 to 49 with glioma. CDR3 sequence reads: CSVDATRTEQYF. As DNA, the CDR3 is TGCAGCGTCGACGCGACGCGCACCGAGCAGTACTTC.